The 18 T cell receptor beta chains below were found in one sample sequenced in a study of T cell responses to AZD1222 COVID-19 vaccine. Generated by immunoSEQ multiplex PCR, the TCRdb table keeps only in-frame clones and is missing some. The sample holds tens of thousands of clones, 70% to 80% seen once. This specimen consisted of peripheral blood, obtained on day 0 of AZD1222 vaccination. These receptors were taken from an adult in good health.

The rearrangement uses TRBV2 and TRBJ1-1; no firm D call. Germline CDR1 reads SNHLY; CDR2 reads FYNNEI. Trimming shortened V by 0 bases and J by 1 base, and 3 bases separated the two germline ends. The CDR3 is made up of 13 amino acids. In DNA form, the CDR3 reads TGTGCCAGCAGTGAAGCGCAGAACACTGAAGCTTTCTTT. Translation: CASSEAQNTEAFF.

The chain combines TRBV7-6 with TRBJ2-3; D is ambiguous. V shed 1 base and J shed 2 bases, with 4 bases lying between them. The CDR3 has 13 residues. Germline CDR1 SGHVS, CDR2 FNYEAQ. For the CDR3, the DNA is TGTGCCAGCAGCTTAGGATACACAGATACGCAGTATTTT. Its protein product is CASSLGYTDTQYF.

The chain recombines TRBV12-3 or TRBV12-4 with TRBJ1-6; perhaps TRBD1 as D (6 bases). Trimming left V 7 bases short and J 6 bases short, with 10 bases between. The CDR3 has 13 amino acids. The CDR3 is CASTGRGNSPLHF. The CDR3 nucleotides read TGTGCCAGCACGGGCAGGGGTAATTCACCCCTCCACTTT.

The chain links TRBV9 to TRBJ1-1, with D tentatively TRBD1 (5 bases). Germline CDR1 is SGDLS and CDR2 is YYNGEE. With 5 bases removed from V and 0 bases from J, the gap between germline ends came to 8 bases. The CDR3 is 13 amino acids. The CDR3 sequence: CASRGLMNTEAFF. The CDR3 coding sequence is TGTGCCAGCAGGGGACTCATGAACACTGAAGCTTTCTTT.

The chain couples TRBV6-2 or TRBV6-3 to TRBJ1-5; 10 bases fit TRBD1. The CDR3 spans 14 residues. Trimming took 2 bases from V and 6 from J; bases not matched to a gene: 1. Germline assignment: CDR1 MNHEY and CDR2 SVGEGT. The DNA for the CDR3 is TGTGCCAGCAGTTACGGGGACAGGGGTCAGCCCCAGCATTTT. This gives the protein CASSYGDRGQPQHF.

This clone was seen only once. The rearrangement links TRBV6-2 or TRBV6-3 to TRBJ2-7; perhaps TRBD1 as D (5 bases). The CDR3 extends over 13 amino acids. CDR1 is MNHEY and CDR2 is SVGEGT in the germline V gene. The V and J ends lost 4 bases and 3 bases respectively, with 10 bases between them. This CDR3 is CASSSPGHYEQYF. The CDR3 region has the DNA TGTGCCAGCAGTTCGCCAGGGCACTACGAGCAGTACTTC.

The CDR3, as DNA: TGTGCCAGCAGTTCCAACGCAAGATATGGCTACACCTTC. It specifies CASSSNARYGYTF. The chain employs TRBV27 and TRBJ1-2; no definite D call. V was pared by 4 bases and J by 5 bases, with 11 bases between. The germline CDR1 and CDR2 sequences are MNHEY and SMNVEV (reference sequence). This CDR3 spans 13 amino acids.

This clone was seen only once. V gene TRBV19 combines with J gene TRBJ2-1, with no clear D. V lost 4 bases and J 9 bases, leaving 13 bases between the germline ends. CDR1 is LNHDA, CDR2 SQIVND, per germline (reference sequence). This CDR3 contains 13 residues. CDR3 sequence reads: CASSTRVEGEQFF. The CDR3 DNA is TGTGCCAGTAGTACCCGGGTCGAAGGTGAGCAGTTCTTC.

The rearrangement links TRBV20-1 to TRBJ2-3, with 8 positions matching TRBD2. The CDR3 sequence is 18 residues long. V lost 3 bases, J lost 3 bases, and 17 bases stayed unmatched. The germline CDR1 and CDR2 sequences are DFQATT and SNEGSKA (reference sequence). The DNA of the CDR3 is TGCAGTGCTAGTCCGGCTAGCGGGTCGGGCAAGGGGACAGATACGCAGTATTTT. It is translated as CSASPASGSGKGTDTQYF.

This clone was seen just once. CDR3 sequence (DNA): TGTGCCAGCAGCGCGAGGGACAGGGGGGCCTACGAGCAGTACTTC. Translation: CASSARDRGAYEQYF. The chain is built from TRBV7-8 and TRBJ2-7, with TRBD1 matching 11 bases. Trimming removed 5 bases from V and 2 bases from J; junction bases left unmatched: 5. Germline V gives CDR1 SGHVS, CDR2 FQNEAQ. This CDR3 comprises 15 residues.

The J gene is TRBJ2-7, the V gene TRBV10-1; D tentatively reads TRBD1 or TRBD2 (5 bases each). The germline V gene encodes CDR1 WNHNN and CDR2 SYGVQD (reference sequence). The CDR3 length is 14 residues. V was pared by 0 bases and J by 4 bases, with 10 bases between. In DNA form, the CDR3 reads TGCGCCAGCAGTGAGTCGGTAGGGGAGTACGAGCAGTACTTC. It is translated as CASSESVGEYEQYF.

The gene calls are TRBV2 and TRBJ1-3, with 8 bases matching TRBD1. This CDR3 is built from 16 residues. The germline gives CDR1 SNHLY, CDR2 FYNNEI. V lost 9 bases, J lost 3 bases, and 13 bases stayed unmatched. The chain's CDR3 is CARSTGTGVGGNTIYF. The CDR3 coding sequence is TGTGCCAGATCAACCGGGACAGGTGTAGGTGGAAACACCATATATTTT. Full variable domain (outside the CDR3, taken from reference TRBV2 and TRBJ1-3): EPEVTQTPSHQVTQMGQEVILRCVPISNHLYFYWYRQILGQKVEFLVSFYNNEISEKSEIFDDQFSVERPDGSNFTLKIRSTKLEDSAMYFCARSTGTGVGGNTIYFGEGSWLTVV.

The V gene is TRBV25-1, the J gene TRBJ1-4, with 7 positions matching TRBD1. Germline-derived CDR1 and CDR2 are MGHDK and SYGVNS. J lost 8 bases, V lost 5 bases, and 5 bases had no gene match. The CDR3 loop spans 13 amino acids. CDR3 residues: CASSPKQGEKLFF. CDR3 bases: TGTGCCAGCAGTCCAAAACAGGGGGAAAAACTGTTTTTT.

The chain carries TRBV27 and TRBJ1-6; no reliable D call. V lost 5 bases, J lost 11 bases, and 22 bases lay in between. The CDR3 runs to 16 residues. The germline V gene encodes CDR1 MNHEY and CDR2 SMNVEV (reference sequence). For the CDR3, the DNA is TGTGCCAGCAGTCGGAGGAATCGACTAAATGAGGCACCCCTCCACTTT. Its protein is CASSRRNRLNEAPLHF.

This chain connects TRBV19 to TRBJ1-2; D unresolved. The CDR3 contains 15 residues. V gave up 7 bases and J gave up 1 base, with 16 bases separating them. The germline gives CDR1 LNHDA, CDR2 SQIVND (reference sequence). This CDR3 reads CASMRAGSYNYGYTF. The CDR3, as DNA: TGTGCCAGTATGCGCGCCGGCAGCTATAACTATGGCTACACCTTC.

This clone occurred many times. Other DNA sequences from this sample encode an identical CDR3 as well. The chain is built from TRBV6-1 and TRBJ1-5; no firm D call. Germline V lookup: CDR1 MNHNS, CDR2 SASEGT. This CDR3 is built from 15 residues. The V end lost 0 bases, the J end lost 3 bases, and 9 bases lay between the germline ends. This CDR3 reads CASSEAGGYNQPQHF. In DNA, the CDR3 is TGTGCCAGCAGTGAAGCCGGCGGCTACAATCAGCCCCAGCATTTT.

The V call is TRBV12-3 or TRBV12-4, the J call TRBJ2-2; D is unclear. The CDR3 length is 11 residues. V was pared by 4 bases and J by 7 bases, with 4 bases between. CDR3 sequence reads: CASSSDGELFF. The CDR3 DNA reads TGTGCCAGCAGTTCGGACGGGGAGCTGTTTTTT.

This clone was recorded once. The rearrangement links TRBV5-4 to TRBJ1-2, with 8 bases identical to TRBD1. From germline, CDR1 is SGHNT and CDR2 YYREEE (reference sequence). V lost 4 bases to trimming and J lost 4 bases; unmatched junction nucleotides: 9. The length of the CDR3 is 15 residues. In DNA, the CDR3 is TGTGCCAGCAGCCCGCGGGACAGGTTCAGCTATGGCTACACCTTC. Translating it yields CASSPRDRFSYGYTF.